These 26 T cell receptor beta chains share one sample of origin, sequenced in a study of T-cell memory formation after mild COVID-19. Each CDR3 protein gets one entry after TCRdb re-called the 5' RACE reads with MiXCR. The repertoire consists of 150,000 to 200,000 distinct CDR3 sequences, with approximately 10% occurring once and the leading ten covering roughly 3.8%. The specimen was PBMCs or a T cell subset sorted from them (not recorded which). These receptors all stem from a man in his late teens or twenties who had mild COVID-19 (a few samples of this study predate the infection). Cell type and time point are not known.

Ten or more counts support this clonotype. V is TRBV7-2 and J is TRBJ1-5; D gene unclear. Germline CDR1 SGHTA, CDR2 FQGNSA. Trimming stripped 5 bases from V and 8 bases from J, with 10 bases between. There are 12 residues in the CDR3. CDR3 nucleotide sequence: TGTGCCAGCAGCCCTCCTCGCGAGCCCCAGCATTTT. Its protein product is CASSPPREPQHF. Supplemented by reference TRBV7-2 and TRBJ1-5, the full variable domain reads GAGVSQSPSNKVTEKGKDVELRCDPISGHTALYWYRQSLGQGLEFLIYFQGNSAPDKSGLPSDRFSAERTGGSVSTLTIQRTQQEDSAVYLCASSPPREPQHFGDGTRLSIL.

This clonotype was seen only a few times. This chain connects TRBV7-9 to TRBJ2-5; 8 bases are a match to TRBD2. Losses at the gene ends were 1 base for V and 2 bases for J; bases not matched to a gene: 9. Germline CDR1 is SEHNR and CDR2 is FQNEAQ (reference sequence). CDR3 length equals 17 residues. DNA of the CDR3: TGTGCCAGCAGCTTAGGGTCCACTAGCGGAGTTCAAGAGACCCAGTACTTC. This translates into CASSLGSTSGVQETQYF.

The DNA of the CDR3 is TGCAGTGCTAGAGTAGCAGATCTACGGAAAATGAACACTGAAGCTTTCTTT. Residues: CSARVADLRKMNTEAFF. The rearrangement uses TRBV20-1 and TRBJ1-1; D unresolved. The germline V and J ends were trimmed by 1 base and 0 bases, with 18 bases remaining between them. The CDR3 consists of 17 residues. In germline, CDR1 is DFQATT, CDR2 SNEGSKA (reference sequence).

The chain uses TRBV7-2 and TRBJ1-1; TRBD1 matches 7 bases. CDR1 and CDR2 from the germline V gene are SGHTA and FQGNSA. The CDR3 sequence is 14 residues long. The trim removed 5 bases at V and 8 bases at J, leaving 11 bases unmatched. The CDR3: CASSPEAGQKEAFF. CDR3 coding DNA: TGTGCCAGCAGCCCCGAGGCGGGACAGAAAGAAGCTTTCTTT.

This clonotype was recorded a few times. Here the CDR3 DNA reads TGTGCCAGCAGTTTTCGACTAGCGGGAATAGATACGCAGTATTTT. This encodes CASSFRLAGIDTQYF. The chain links TRBV27 to TRBJ2-3; 11 bases line up with TRBD2. From germline, CDR1 is MNHEY and CDR2 SMNVEV (reference sequence). V was clipped by 3 bases and J by 5 bases; unmatched bases: 4. CDR3 length: 15 amino acids.

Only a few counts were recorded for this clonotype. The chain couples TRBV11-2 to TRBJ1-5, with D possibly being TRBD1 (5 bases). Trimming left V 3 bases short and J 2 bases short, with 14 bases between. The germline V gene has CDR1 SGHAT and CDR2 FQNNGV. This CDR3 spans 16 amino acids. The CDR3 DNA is TGTGCCAGCAGCTTCTGTGGGGGGATGGGCAATCAGCCCCAGCATTTT. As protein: CASSFCGGMGNQPQHF.

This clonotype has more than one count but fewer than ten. The CDR3 loop is CSARAAGGVGETQYF. The CDR3 coding sequence is TGCAGTGCTAGGGCGGCCGGTGGGGTAGGAGAGACCCAGTACTTC. The chain is built from TRBV20-1 and TRBJ2-5; D is unresolved. The CDR3 extends over 15 amino acids. Germline V lookup: CDR1 DFQATT, CDR2 SNEGSKA (reference sequence). V dropped 3 bases and J dropped 4 bases, with 18 bases sitting between them.

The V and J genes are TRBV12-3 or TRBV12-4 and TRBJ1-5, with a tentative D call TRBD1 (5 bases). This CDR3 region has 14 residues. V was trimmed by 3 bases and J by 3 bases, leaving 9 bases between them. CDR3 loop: CASSLSRANQPQHF. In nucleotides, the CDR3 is TGTGCCAGCAGTTTGAGCAGGGCCAATCAGCCCCAGCATTTT.

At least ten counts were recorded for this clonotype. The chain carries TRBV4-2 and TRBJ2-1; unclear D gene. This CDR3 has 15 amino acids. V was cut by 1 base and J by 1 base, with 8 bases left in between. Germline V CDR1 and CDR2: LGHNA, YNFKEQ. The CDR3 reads CASSQGAESYNEQFF. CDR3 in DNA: TGTGCCAGCAGCCAAGGTGCGGAGTCCTACAATGAGCAGTTCTTC.

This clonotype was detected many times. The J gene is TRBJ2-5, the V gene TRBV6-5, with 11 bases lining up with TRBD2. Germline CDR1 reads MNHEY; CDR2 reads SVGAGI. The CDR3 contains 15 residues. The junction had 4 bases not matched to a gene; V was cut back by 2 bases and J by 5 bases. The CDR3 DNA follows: TGTGCCAGCAGTTACACGGGACTAGCGGTGGAGACCCAGTACTTC. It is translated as CASSYTGLAVETQYF.

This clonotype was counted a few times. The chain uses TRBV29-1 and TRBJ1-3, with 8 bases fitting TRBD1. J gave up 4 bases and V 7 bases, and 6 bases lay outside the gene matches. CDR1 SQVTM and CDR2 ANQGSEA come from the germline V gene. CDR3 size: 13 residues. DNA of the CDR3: TGCAGCGCCGAGGGACAGGTGGGAAACACCATATATTTT. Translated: CSAEGQVGNTIYF.

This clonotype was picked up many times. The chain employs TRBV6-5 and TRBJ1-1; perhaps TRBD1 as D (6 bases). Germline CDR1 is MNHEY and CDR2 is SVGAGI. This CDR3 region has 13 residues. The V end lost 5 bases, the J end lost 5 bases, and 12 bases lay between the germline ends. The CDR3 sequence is CASSRNRETEAFF. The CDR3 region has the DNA TGTGCCAGCAGTCGCAACAGGGAGACTGAAGCTTTCTTT.

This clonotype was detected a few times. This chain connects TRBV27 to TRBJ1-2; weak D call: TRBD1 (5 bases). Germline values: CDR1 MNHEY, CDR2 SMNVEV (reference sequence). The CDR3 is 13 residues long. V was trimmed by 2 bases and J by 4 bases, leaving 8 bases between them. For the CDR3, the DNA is TGTGCCAGCAGTTTAAAGGGGTTCTATGGCTACACCTTC. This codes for CASSLKGFYGYTF.

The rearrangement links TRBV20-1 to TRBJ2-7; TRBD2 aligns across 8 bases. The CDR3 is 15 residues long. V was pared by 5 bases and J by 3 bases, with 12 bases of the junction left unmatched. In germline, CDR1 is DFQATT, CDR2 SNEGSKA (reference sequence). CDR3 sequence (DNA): TGCAGTGCTGCTCCTCCGCGGGGGGCTCTCTACGAGCAGTACTTC. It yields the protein CSAAPPRGALYEQYF.

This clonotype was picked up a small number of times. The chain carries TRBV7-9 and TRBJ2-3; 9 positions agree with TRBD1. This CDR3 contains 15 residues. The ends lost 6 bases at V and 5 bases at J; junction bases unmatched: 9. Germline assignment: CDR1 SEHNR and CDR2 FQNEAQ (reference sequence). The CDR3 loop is CASSSRGTGLDTQYF. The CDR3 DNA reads TGTGCCAGCAGTAGCCGTGGGACAGGGCTAGATACGCAGTATTTT. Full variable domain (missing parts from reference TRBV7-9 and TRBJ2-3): DTGVSQNPRHKITKRGQNVTFRCDPISEHNRLYWYRQTLGQGPEFLTYFQNEAQLEKSRLLSDRFSAERPKGSFSTLEIQRTEQGDSAMYLCASSSRGTGLDTQYFGPGTRLTVL.

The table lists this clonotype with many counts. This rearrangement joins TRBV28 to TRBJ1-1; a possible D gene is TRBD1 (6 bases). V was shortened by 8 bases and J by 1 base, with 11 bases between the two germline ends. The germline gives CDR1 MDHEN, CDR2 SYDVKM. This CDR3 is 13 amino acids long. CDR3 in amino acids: CASGPGQNTEAFF. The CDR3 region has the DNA TGTGCCAGCGGCCCGGGACAGAACACTGAAGCTTTCTTT.

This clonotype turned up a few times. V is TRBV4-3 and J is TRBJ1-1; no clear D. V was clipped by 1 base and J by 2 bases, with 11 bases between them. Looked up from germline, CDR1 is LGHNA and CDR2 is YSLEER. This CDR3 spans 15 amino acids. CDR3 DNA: TGCGCCAGCAGCCAAGGGGCACAGAGAAACACTGAAGCTTTCTTT. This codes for CASSQGAQRNTEAFF.

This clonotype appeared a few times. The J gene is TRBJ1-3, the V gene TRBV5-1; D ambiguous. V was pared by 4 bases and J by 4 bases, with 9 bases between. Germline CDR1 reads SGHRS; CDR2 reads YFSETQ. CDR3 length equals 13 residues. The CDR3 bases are TGCGCCAGCAGCGAGGGTCAAGGAAACACCATATATTTT. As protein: CASSEGQGNTIYF. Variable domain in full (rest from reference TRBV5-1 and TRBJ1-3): KAGVTQTPRYLIKTRGQQVTLSCSPISGHRSVSWYQQTPGQGLQFLFEYFSETQRNKGNFPGRFSGRQFSNSRSEMNVSTLELGDSALYLCASSEGQGNTIYFGEGSWLTVV.

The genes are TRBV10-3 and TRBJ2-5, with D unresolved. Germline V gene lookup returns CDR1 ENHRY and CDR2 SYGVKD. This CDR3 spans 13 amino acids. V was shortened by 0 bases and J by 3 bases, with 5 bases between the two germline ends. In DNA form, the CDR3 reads TGTGCCATCAGTGAGTCTCAGAAAGAGACCCAGTACTTC. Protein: CAISESQKETQYF.

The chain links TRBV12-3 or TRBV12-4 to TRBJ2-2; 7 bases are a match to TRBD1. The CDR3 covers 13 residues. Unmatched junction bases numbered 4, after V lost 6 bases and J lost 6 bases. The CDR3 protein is CASSRGTAGELFF. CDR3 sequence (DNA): TGTGCCAGCAGCCGAGGGACAGCCGGGGAGCTGTTTTTT.

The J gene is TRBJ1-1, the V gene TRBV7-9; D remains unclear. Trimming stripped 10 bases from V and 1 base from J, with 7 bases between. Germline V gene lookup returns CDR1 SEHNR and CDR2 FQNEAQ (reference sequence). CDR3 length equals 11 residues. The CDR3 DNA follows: TGTGCCAATGGGGAGAACACTGAAGCTTTCTTT. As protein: CANGENTEAFF.

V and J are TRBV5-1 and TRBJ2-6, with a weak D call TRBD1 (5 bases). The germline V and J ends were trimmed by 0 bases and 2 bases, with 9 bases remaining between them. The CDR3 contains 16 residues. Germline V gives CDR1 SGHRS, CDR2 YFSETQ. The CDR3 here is CASSLAGIAGANVLTF. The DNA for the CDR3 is TGCGCCAGCAGCTTGGCAGGGATAGCTGGGGCCAACGTCCTGACTTTC. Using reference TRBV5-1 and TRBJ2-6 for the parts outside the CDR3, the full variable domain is KAGVTQTPRYLIKTRGQQVTLSCSPISGHRSVSWYQQTPGQGLQFLFEYFSETQRNKGNFPGRFSGRQFSNSRSEMNVSTLELGDSALYLCASSLAGIAGANVLTFGAGSRLTVL.

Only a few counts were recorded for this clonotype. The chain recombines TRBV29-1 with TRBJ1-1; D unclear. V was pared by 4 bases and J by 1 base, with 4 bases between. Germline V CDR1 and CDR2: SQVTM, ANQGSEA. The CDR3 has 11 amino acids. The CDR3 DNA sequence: TGCAGCGTTGGGCGGAACACTGAAGCTTTCTTT. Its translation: CSVGRNTEAFF.

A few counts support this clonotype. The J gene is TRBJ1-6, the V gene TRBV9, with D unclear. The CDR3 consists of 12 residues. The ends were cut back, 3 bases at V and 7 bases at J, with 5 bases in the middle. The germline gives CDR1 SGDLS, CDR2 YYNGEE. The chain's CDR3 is CASSALNSPLHF. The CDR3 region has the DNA TGTGCCAGCAGCGCCCTGAATTCACCCCTCCACTTT.

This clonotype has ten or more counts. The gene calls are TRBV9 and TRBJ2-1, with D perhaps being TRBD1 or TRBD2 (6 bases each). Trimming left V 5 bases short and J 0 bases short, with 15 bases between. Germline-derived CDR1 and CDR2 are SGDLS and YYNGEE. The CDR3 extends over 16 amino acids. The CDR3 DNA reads TGTGCCAGCAGTGAGAACGGGGGCAGCTCCTACAATGAGCAGTTCTTC. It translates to CASSENGGSSYNEQFF.

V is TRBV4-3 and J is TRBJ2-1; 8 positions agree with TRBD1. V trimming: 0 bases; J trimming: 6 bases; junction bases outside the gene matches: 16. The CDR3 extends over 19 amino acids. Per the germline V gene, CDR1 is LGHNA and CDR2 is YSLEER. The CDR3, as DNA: TGCGCCAGCAGCCAAGATACCCACTGGACAGGGAGGATACGCAATGAGCAGTTCTTC. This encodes CASSQDTHWTGRIRNEQFF.